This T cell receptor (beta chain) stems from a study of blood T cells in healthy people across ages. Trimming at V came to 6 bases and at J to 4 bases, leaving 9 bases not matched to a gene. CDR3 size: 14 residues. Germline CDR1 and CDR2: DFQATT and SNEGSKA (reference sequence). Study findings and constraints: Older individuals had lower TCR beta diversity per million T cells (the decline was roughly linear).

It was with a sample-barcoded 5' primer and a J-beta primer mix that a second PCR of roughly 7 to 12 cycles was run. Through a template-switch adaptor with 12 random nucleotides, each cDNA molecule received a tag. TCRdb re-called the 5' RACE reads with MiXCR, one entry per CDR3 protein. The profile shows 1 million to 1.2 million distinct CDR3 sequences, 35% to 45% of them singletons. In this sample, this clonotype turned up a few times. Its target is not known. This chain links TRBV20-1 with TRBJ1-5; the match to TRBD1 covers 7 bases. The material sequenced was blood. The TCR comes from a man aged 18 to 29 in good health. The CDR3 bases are TGCAGTGCCCCTCGACAGGGTCTAAATCAGCCCCAGCATTTT. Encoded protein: CSAPRQGLNQPQHF.